The rows below give T cell receptor beta chains drawn from one sample of a study of blood T cells in healthy people across ages. TCRdb reprocessed the 5' RACE reads via MiXCR and lists one record per CDR3 protein. The sample has approximately 670,000 distinct CDR3 sequences, approximately 40% seen once; the top ten hold around 30%. The sequenced sample was blood. The receptor set was obtained from an elderly man in good health. CDR3s include the opening cysteine and the closing phenylalanine or tryptophan. The order of the fields is J gene, V gene, D gene, clone size, CDR3 DNA, CDR3 protein. D genes are given only for firm matches. Where a row states a size, it is once, few, many or the class of an expanded clone; other rows omit it.

J: TRBJ2-1; V: TRBV24-1; D: TRBD2; size: few; DNA: TGTGCCACACGGACTAGCGGGACTGGCAATGAGCAGTTCTTC; CDR3: CATRTSGTGNEQFF
J: TRBJ2-1; V: TRBV24-1; D: NA; size: NA; DNA: TGTGCCACCAGTGCAGAGTCCCAGGCCGGCACTTATGAGCAGTTCTTC; CDR3: CATSAESQAGTYEQFF
J: TRBJ2-6; V: TRBV9; D: TRBD2; size: NA; DNA: TGTGCCAGCAGCCCCCGACTAGCGGTGAGCTCTGGGGCCAACGTCCTGACTTTC; CDR3: CASSPRLAVSSGANVLTF
J: TRBJ1-2; V: TRBV25-1; D: NA; size: few; DNA: TGTGCCAGCGAGGAGACAGGCGATAACTATGGCTACACCTTC; CDR3: CASEETGDNYGYTF
J: TRBJ2-5; V: TRBV7-2; D: TRBD2; size: few; DNA: TGTGCCAGCAGCGAACTTAGCGGGAGAGGCCAAGAGACCCAGTACTTC; CDR3: CASSELSGRGQETQYF
J: TRBJ1-2; V: TRBV5-6; D: TRBD1; size: few; DNA: TGTGCCAGCAGCCCGGGGACAGGGGTTGACTATGGCTACACCTTC; CDR3: CASSPGTGVDYGYTF
J: TRBJ2-3; V: TRBV11-2; D: TRBD2; size: NA; DNA: TGTGCCAGCTTTAAGGGGGGGACTAGCCTAGATACGCAGTATTTT; CDR3: CASFKGGTSLDTQYF
J: TRBJ2-7; V: TRBV20-1; D: NA; size: NA; DNA: TGCAGTGCTAGAGATCAAGGTAGCGGCAGCTCCTACGAGCAGTACTTC; CDR3: CSARDQGSGSSYEQYF
J: TRBJ2-7; V: TRBV3-1; D: TRBD2; size: NA; DNA: TGTGCCAGCAGCCTGAGACTAGCGGGGCCCTACGAGCAGTACTTC; CDR3: CASSLRLAGPYEQYF
J: TRBJ2-3; V: TRBV6-4; D: NA; size: NA; DNA: TGTGCCAGCAGTGAACGGGCGACAGATACGCAGTATTTT; CDR3: CASSERATDTQYF
J: TRBJ2-3; V: TRBV7-2; D: TRBD1; size: few; DNA: TGTGCCAGCAGCCTTGACAGGGTGGCAGATACGCAGTATTTT; CDR3: CASSLDRVADTQYF
J: TRBJ1-5; V: TRBV20-1; D: TRBD1; size: NA; DNA: TGCAGTGCTAGAGTAACAGGGGGAAATCAGCCCCAGCATTTT; CDR3: CSARVTGGNQPQHF
J: TRBJ2-1; V: TRBV6-2/TRBV6-3; D: TRBD2; size: NA; DNA: TGTGCCAGCAGTCCCGCCGGGACTAGCGGGAAGGGTGAGCAGTTCTTC; CDR3: CASSPAGTSGKGEQFF
J: TRBJ2-1; V: TRBV3-1; D: TRBD2; size: NA; DNA: TGTGCCAGCAGCCCGGGACTAGCGGGGGCGTACAATGAGCAGTTCTTC; CDR3: CASSPGLAGAYNEQFF
J: TRBJ2-5; V: TRBV25-1; D: NA; size: NA; DNA: TGTGCCAGCAGGAGAGACTACCAAGAGACCCAGTACTTC; CDR3: CASRRDYQETQYF
J: TRBJ2-7; V: TRBV4-3; D: TRBD1; size: many; DNA: TGCGCCAGCAGCAGATCCGGGACAGGCGTCTACGAGCAGTACTTC; CDR3: CASSRSGTGVYEQYF
J: TRBJ2-1; V: TRBV4-1; D: NA; size: NA; DNA: TGCGCCAGCAGCCAAGTCCTGGGAAGGGGCTCCTACAATGAGCAGTTCTTC; CDR3: CASSQVLGRGSYNEQFF
J: TRBJ2-5; V: TRBV29-1; D: TRBD2; size: NA; DNA: TGCAGCGTTGTCTTACCACGGGCTAGCGGTAGGGAGACCCAGTACTTC; CDR3: CSVVLPRASGRETQYF
J: TRBJ2-5; V: TRBV29-1; D: NA; size: many; DNA: TGCAGCGTTGAAGGGGTGGTAGGACTAATCCCAGAGACCCAGTACTTC; CDR3: CSVEGVVGLIPETQYF
J: TRBJ2-1; V: TRBV7-3; D: NA; size: NA; DNA: TGTGCCAGCAGCCAAGGGACCGGCTATGAGCAGTTCTTC; CDR3: CASSQGTGYEQFF
J: TRBJ1-4; V: TRBV27; D: NA; size: NA; DNA: TGTGCCAGCAGAAGGGGAATGGGTAATGAAAAACTGTTTTTT; CDR3: CASRRGMGNEKLFF